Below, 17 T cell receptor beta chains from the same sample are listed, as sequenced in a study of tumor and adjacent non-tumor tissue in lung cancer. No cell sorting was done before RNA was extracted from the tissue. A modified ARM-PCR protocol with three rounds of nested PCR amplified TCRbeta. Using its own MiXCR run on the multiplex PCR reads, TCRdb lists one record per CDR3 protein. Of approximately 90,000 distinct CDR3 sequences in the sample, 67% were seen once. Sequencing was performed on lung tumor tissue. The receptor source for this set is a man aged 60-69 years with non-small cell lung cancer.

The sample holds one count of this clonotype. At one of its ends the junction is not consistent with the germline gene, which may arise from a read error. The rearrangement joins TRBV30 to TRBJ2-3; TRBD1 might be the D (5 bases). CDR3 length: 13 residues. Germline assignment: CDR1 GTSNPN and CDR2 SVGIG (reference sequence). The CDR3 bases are TGTGCCTGGACCCGACCGGAGACAGATACACAGTATTTT. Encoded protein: CAWTRPETDTQYF.

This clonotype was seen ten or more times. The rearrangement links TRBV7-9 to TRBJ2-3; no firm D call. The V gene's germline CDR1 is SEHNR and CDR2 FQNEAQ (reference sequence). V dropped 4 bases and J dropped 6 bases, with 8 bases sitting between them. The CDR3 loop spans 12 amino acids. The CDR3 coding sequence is TGTGCCAGCAGCTCCTTAGGGGATACGCAGTATTTT. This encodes CASSSLGDTQYF.

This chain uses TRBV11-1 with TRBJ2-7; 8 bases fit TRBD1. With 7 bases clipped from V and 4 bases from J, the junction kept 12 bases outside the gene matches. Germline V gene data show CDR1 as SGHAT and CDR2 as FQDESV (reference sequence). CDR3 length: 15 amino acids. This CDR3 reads CASNTAGQERYEQYF. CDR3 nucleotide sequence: TGTGCCAGCAACACCGCGGGACAGGAACGTTACGAGCAGTACTTC.

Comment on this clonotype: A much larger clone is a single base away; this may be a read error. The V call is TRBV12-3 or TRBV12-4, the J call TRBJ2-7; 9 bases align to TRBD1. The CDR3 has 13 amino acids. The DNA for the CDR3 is TGTGTCAGCAGTTTAAGGACAGGGGACGAGCAGTACTTC. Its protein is CVSSLRTGDEQYF.

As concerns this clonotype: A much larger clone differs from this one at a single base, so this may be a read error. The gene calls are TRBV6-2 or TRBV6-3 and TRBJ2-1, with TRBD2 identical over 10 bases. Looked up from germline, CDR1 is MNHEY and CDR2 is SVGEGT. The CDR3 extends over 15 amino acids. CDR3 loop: CACSLAGGSYNEQFF. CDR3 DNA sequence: TGTGCCTGCAGCTTAGCGGGAGGCTCCTACAATGAGCAGTTCTTC.

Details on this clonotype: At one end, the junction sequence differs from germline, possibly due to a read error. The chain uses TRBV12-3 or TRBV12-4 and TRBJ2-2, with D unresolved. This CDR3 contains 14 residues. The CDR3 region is CANSLSADTGELFF. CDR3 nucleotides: TGTGCCAACAGTTTAAGCGCGGACACCGGGGAGCTGTTTTTT.

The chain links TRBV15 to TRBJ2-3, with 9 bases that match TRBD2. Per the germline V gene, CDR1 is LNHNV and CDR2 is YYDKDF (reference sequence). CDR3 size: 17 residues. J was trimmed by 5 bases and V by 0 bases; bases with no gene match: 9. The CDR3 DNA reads TGTGCCACCAGCAGAGATGGGACTAGCCCTGGACTAGATACGCAGTATTTT. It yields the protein CATSRDGTSPGLDTQYF. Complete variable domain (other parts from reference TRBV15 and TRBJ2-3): DAMVIQNPRYQVTQFGKPVTLSCSQTLNHNVMYWYQQKSSQAPKLLFHYYDKDFNNEADTPDNFQSRRPNTSFCFLDIRSPGLGDTAMYLCATSRDGTSPGLDTQYFGPGTRLTVL.

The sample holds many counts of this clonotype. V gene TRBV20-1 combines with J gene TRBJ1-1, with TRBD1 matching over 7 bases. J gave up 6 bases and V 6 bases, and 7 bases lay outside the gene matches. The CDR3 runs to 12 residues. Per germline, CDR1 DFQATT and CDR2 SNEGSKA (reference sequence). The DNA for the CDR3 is TGCAGTGCCCAGGGACAGAGGTCTGAAGCTTTCTTT. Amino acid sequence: CSAQGQRSEAFF.

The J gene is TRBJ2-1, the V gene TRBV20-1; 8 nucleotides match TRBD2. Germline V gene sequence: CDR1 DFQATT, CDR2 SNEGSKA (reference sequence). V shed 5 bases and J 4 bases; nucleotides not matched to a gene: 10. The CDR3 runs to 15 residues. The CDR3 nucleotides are TGCAGTGCTCACGCTCCAGCGGGGGATTACAATGAGCAGTTCTTC. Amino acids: CSAHAPAGDYNEQFF.

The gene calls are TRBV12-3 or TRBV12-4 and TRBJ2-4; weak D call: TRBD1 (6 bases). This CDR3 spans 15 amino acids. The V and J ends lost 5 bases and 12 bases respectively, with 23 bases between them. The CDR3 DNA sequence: TGTGCCAGCAGTCCACTCGGGACATGGGAAGGCGCTCAGTACTTC. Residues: CASSPLGTWEGAQYF.

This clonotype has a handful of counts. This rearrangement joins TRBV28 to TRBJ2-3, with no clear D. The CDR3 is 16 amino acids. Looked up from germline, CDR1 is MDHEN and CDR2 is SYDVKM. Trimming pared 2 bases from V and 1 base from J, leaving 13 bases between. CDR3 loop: CASSLSFAGGTDTQYF. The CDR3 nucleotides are TGTGCCAGCAGTTTAAGCTTCGCTGGGGGCACAGATACGCAGTATTTT.

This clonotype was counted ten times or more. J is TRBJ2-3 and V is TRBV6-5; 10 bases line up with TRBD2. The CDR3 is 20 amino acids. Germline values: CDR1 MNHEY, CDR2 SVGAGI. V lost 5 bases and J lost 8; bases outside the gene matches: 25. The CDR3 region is CASSRPTSGDHTRMSGTQYF. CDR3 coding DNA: TGTGCCAGCAGTAGACCCACTAGCGGGGACCATACCCGAATGTCTGGTACGCAGTATTTT.

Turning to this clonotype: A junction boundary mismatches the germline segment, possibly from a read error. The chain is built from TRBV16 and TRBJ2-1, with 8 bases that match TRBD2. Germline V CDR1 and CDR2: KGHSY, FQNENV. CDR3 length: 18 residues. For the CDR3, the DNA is TGTGACAGCAGCCATATCATACTAGCGGTTAGTCCCTACAATGAGCAGTTCTTC. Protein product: CDSSHIILAVSPYNEQFF.

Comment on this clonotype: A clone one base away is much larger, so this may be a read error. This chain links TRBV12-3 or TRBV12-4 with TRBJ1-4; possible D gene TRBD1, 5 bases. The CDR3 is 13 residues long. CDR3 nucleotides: TGTGCCAGCAGAGGGACGGTAAATGAAAAACCGTTTTTT. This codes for CASRGTVNEKPFF.

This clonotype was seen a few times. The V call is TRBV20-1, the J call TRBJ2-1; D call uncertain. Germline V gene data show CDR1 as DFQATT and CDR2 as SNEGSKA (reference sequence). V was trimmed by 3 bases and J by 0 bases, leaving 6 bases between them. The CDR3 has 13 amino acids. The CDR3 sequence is CSASGTSYNEQFF. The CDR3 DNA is TGCAGTGCTAGCGGCACCTCCTACAATGAGCAGTTCTTC.

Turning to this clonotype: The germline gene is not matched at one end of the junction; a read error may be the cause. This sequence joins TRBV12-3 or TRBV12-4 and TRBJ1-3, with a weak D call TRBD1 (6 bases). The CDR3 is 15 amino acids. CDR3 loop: CAITKDRSSGNTIYF. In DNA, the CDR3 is TGTGCCATCACCAAGGACAGATCCTCTGGAAACACCATATACTTT.

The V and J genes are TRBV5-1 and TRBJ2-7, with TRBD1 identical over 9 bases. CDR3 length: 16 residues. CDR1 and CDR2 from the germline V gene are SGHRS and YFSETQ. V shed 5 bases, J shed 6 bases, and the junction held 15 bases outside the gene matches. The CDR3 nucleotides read TGCGCCAGCAGTTGGGGACCGGGACAGGGCTCCCCCGAGCAGTACTTC. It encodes CASSWGPGQGSPEQYF.